What follows are 22 T cell receptor beta chains derived from one specimen sequenced in a study of T cells in Graves' hyperthyroidism and ophthalmopathy (dated by TCRdb to between 2017 and 2020). Libraries were built with multiplex PCR. TCRdb shows the sequencer as Illumina HiSeq 2000. The TCR beta CDR3 regions were amplified from the RNA transcripts. The first round of RT-PCR for the TCR CDR3 was performed with the HTBI primer set and the Qiagen OneStep RT-PCR kit. Starting from the raw public reads, TCRdb applied fastp trimming at Q25, assembled clones with MiXCR and retained in-frame beta chains. Rows with a matching CDR3 protein are joined into one entry that keeps the most common DNA and genes. This sample lists approximately 690,000 distinct CDR3 sequences; more than 20% were detected once. About 35% of the sample lies in the top ten. Sequenced: blood. The receptors shown here come from a man aged 25 to 40 with Graves' ophthalmopathy.

V usage is TRBV7-9 and J usage is TRBJ2-3; D is possibly TRBD2 (6 bases). Trimming left V 8 bases short and J 0 bases short, with 12 bases between. Germline V lookup: CDR1 SEHNR, CDR2 FQNEAQ (reference sequence). There are 14 residues in the CDR3. CDR3 nucleotides: TGTGCCAGCTCTAGGACTATAAGCACAGATACGCAGTATTTT. Its protein is CASSRTISTDTQYF.

This clonotype has just a few counts. The chain recombines TRBV19 with TRBJ2-7; perhaps TRBD2 as D (6 bases). V lost 5 bases to trimming and J lost 3 bases, with 14 bases between them. The CDR3 is 14 residues long. In germline, CDR1 is LNHDA, CDR2 SQIVND (reference sequence). CDR3 nucleotides: TGTGCCAGTAGTTTTGCCGGGACTGGCTACGAGCAGTACTTC. Its translation: CASSFAGTGYEQYF.

The rearrangement uses TRBV5-4 and TRBJ2-3, with a possible D match to TRBD1 (5 bases). The length of the CDR3 is 14 residues. The germline gives CDR1 SGHNT, CDR2 YYREEE (reference sequence). V lost 4 bases and J lost 2, with 11 bases in between. CDR3 region: CASSQQDSTDTQYF. Here the CDR3 DNA reads TGTGCCAGCAGCCAACAGGATTCCACAGATACGCAGTATTTT. Full variable domain (missing parts from reference TRBV5-4 and TRBJ2-3): ETGVTQSPTHLIKTRGQQVTLRCSSQSGHNTVSWYQQALGQGPQFIFQYYREEENGRGNFPPRFSGLQFPNYSSELNVNALELDDSALYLCASSQQDSTDTQYFGPGTRLTVL.

This clonotype was detected only a few times. The J gene is TRBJ2-7, the V gene TRBV20-1; D unclear. The CDR3 is made up of 14 amino acids. V lost 0 bases, J lost 2 bases, and 11 bases lay in between. CDR1 and CDR2 (germline): DFQATT, SNEGSKA (reference sequence). The CDR3 bases are TGCAGTGCTAGAGACCGAGACTGGGCCTACGAGCAGTACTTC. Protein product: CSARDRDWAYEQYF.

This clonotype has just a few counts. The chain is built from TRBV9 and TRBJ2-1; 7 nucleotides agree with TRBD1. V lost 4 bases and J lost 4; bases outside the gene matches: 11. There are 16 residues in the CDR3. Per germline, CDR1 SGDLS and CDR2 YYNGEE. The CDR3 nucleotides read TGTGCCAGCAGCCCGCGATGGGGGACAGAGTACAATGAGCAGTTCTTC. Its protein product is CASSPRWGTEYNEQFF.

J is TRBJ2-3 and V is TRBV27, with TRBD2 as a possible D gene (5 bases). This CDR3 contains 17 residues. Trimming pared 4 bases from V and 1 base from J, leaving 18 bases between. Germline V lookup: CDR1 MNHEY, CDR2 SMNVEV (reference sequence). The CDR3 nucleotides read TGTGCCAGCAGTTCCCCCGCCGGGGTTAAAGGCACAGATACGCAGTATTTT. Its protein product is CASSSPAGVKGTDTQYF.

The chain is built from TRBV3-1 and TRBJ1-2; TRBD1 is a possible D gene (5 bases). The CDR3 sequence is 14 residues long. From germline, CDR1 is LGHDT and CDR2 YNNKEL (reference sequence). Trimming took off 4 bases at V and 7 bases at J, with 16 bases between the two ends. The CDR3 region has the DNA TGTGCCAGCAGCCCCGTCGGCAGGGACCGTGGCTACACCTTC. It yields the protein CASSPVGRDRGYTF.

This clonotype has a count of ten or more. The chain joins TRBV28 to TRBJ1-3; no definite D call. Trimming took off 8 bases at V and 0 bases at J, with 17 bases between the two ends. Germline V gene sequence: CDR1 MDHEN, CDR2 SYDVKM. This CDR3 is built from 16 residues. The CDR3 reads CASSRSTFHSGNTIYF. The CDR3 DNA is TGTGCCAGCTCCCGGTCCACGTTCCACTCTGGAAACACCATATATTTT.

This clonotype was seen a few times. This chain joins TRBV4-2 and TRBJ1-1; D is uncertain. Per the germline V gene, CDR1 is LGHNA and CDR2 is YNFKEQ. Deletions cut 3 bases from V and 7 bases from J, with 9 bases between. The CDR3 length is 12 residues. The CDR3 spells CASSHNTDEAFF. The CDR3 region has the DNA TGTGCCAGCAGCCACAACACAGATGAAGCTTTCTTT.

This clonotype has only a few counts. This rearrangement joins TRBV24-1 to TRBJ1-2, with TRBD1 identical over 7 bases. Germline values: CDR1 KGHDR, CDR2 SFDVKD. The V gene end was trimmed by 4 bases and the J gene end by 4 bases; junction bases not matched to a gene: 5. CDR3 size: 14 residues. CDR3 DNA: TGTGCCACCAGTGAGTCGACAGGGCGCTATGGCTACACCTTC. Translated, it gives CATSESTGRYGYTF.

J is TRBJ1-1 and V is TRBV19; D ambiguous. Germline-derived CDR1 and CDR2 are LNHDA and SQIVND (reference sequence). This CDR3 has 16 residues. The ends were cut back, 0 bases at V and 0 bases at J, with 11 bases in the middle. CDR3 sequence reads: CASSIDPAAMNTEAFF. The CDR3 region has the DNA TGTGCCAGTAGTATAGATCCCGCAGCCATGAACACTGAAGCTTTCTTT. Full variable domain (rest looked up from reference TRBV19 and TRBJ1-1): DGGITQSPKYLFRKEGQNVTLSCEQNLNHDAMYWYRQDPGQGLRLIYYSQIVNDFQKGDIAEGYSVSREKKESFPLTVTSAQKNPTAFYLCASSIDPAAMNTEAFFGQGTRLTVV.

This clonotype has at least ten counts. The gene calls are TRBV28 and TRBJ2-3, with 7 bases aligning to TRBD2. CDR3 size: 16 residues. In germline, CDR1 is MDHEN, CDR2 SYDVKM. Germline trimming cut 1 base from V and 0 bases from J; bases unmatched to any gene: 4. The CDR3 region has the DNA TGTGCCAGCAGTTTATTGCTAGCGGATAGCACAGATACGCAGTATTTT. As protein: CASSLLLADSTDTQYF.

At least ten counts were recorded for this clonotype. The chain links TRBV28 to TRBJ1-5, with TRBD1 identical over 8 bases. Germline V gene data show CDR1 as MDHEN and CDR2 as SYDVKM. V shed 5 bases, J shed 2 bases, and the junction held 5 bases outside the gene matches. This CDR3 spans 15 amino acids. This CDR3 is CASSPGTGRNQPQHF. Written as DNA, the CDR3 is TGTGCCAGCAGTCCTGGGACAGGACGCAATCAGCCCCAGCATTTT. The full variable domain, with the rest looked up from reference TRBV28 and TRBJ1-5, is DVKVTQSSRYLVKRTGEKVFLECVQDMDHENMFWYRQDPGLGLRLIYFSYDVKMKEKGDIPEGYSVSREKKERFSLILESASTNQTSMYLCASSPGTGRNQPQHFGDGTRLSIL.

This clonotype was detected ten times or more. The chain recombines TRBV12-5 with TRBJ2-3; unclear D gene. CDR3 size: 13 residues. Germline CDR1 reads LGHNT; CDR2 reads FRNRAP. V lost 0 bases to trimming and J lost 3 bases, with 4 bases between them. In DNA form, the CDR3 reads TGTGCTAGTGGTTTGGTGGGGACAGATACGCAGTATTTT. It yields the protein CASGLVGTDTQYF. The full variable domain, its missing parts supplied by reference TRBV12-5 and TRBJ2-3, is DARVTQTPRHKVTEMGQEVTMRCQPILGHNTVFWYRQTMMQGLELLAYFRNRAPLDDSGMPKDRFSAEMPDATLATLKIQPSEPRDSAVYFCASGLVGTDTQYFGPGTRLTVL.

This clonotype was counted a few times. J is TRBJ1-6 and V is TRBV19, with a possible D match to TRBD1 (6 bases). V was clipped by 7 bases and J by 7 bases, with 11 bases between them. Germline lookup yields CDR1 LNHDA and CDR2 SQIVND (reference sequence). This CDR3 contains 13 residues. The CDR3 sequence is CASTGHFNSPLHF. The CDR3 DNA reads TGTGCCAGTACGGGACACTTCAATTCACCCCTCCACTTT.

There are many counts of this clonotype. The V and J genes are TRBV18 and TRBJ2-3; TRBD1 agrees at 8 bases. The germline CDR1 and CDR2 sequences are KGHSH and LQKENI. This CDR3 is 15 amino acids long. J gave up 1 base and V 3 bases, and 3 bases lay outside the gene matches. CDR3 region: CASSPGQGRTDTQYF. CDR3 coding DNA: TGTGCCAGCTCACCCGGACAGGGACGCACAGATACGCAGTATTTT.

The chain joins TRBV7-6 to TRBJ2-7, with D perhaps matching TRBD2 (5 bases). Deletions cut 3 bases from V and 3 bases from J, with 12 bases between. The CDR3 is 14 amino acids. Germline assignment: CDR1 SGHVS and CDR2 FNYEAQ. CDR3 sequence: CASSFFGENYEQYF. The CDR3 nucleotides are TGTGCCAGCAGCTTTTTCGGGGAGAACTACGAGCAGTACTTC.

This clonotype occurred a few times. CDR3 coding DNA: TGTGCCAGCGGCCTCGGTGGACTCTTCGCCCCCCTGAACACCGGGGAGCTGTTTTTT. Protein product: CASGLGGLFAPLNTGELFF. The chain recombines TRBV28 with TRBJ2-2, with D maybe TRBD2 (5 bases). The V end was cut by 8 bases, the J end by 1 base, with 26 bases between. CDR1 and CDR2 (germline): MDHEN, SYDVKM. The CDR3 contains 19 residues.

This clonotype has at least ten counts. The rearrangement joins TRBV20-1 to TRBJ2-7, with D tentatively TRBD1 or TRBD2 (5 bases each). CDR3 length: 14 amino acids. Germline V gene sequence: CDR1 DFQATT, CDR2 SNEGSKA (reference sequence). The V gene lost 0 bases and the J gene lost 0 bases, with 9 bases spanning the gap. DNA for the CDR3: TGCAGTGCTAGAGACGGGGCTAGCTCCTACGAGCAGTACTTC. It encodes CSARDGASSYEQYF.

This chain links TRBV6-1 with TRBJ2-7, with D perhaps being TRBD1 or TRBD2 (5 bases each). The germline gives CDR1 MNHNS, CDR2 SASEGT. V lost 6 bases, J lost 9 bases, and 12 bases lay in between. The CDR3 is 11 amino acids. The CDR3 reads CASRGVDVQYF. The CDR3 DNA follows: TGTGCCAGCAGGGGGGTTGACGTGCAGTACTTC.

The table lists this clonotype with many counts. The chain uses TRBV3-1 and TRBJ1-5; D uncertain. Germline CDR1 and CDR2: LGHDT and YNNKEL (reference sequence). The CDR3 is 14 amino acids. Trimming shortened V by 1 base and J by 8 bases, and 12 bases separated the two germline ends. The CDR3 here is CASSQVNQVKPQHF. In DNA, the CDR3 is TGTGCCAGCAGCCAAGTCAACCAGGTTAAGCCCCAGCATTTT.

The chain combines TRBV2 with TRBJ1-1; 7 bases are shared with TRBD1. This CDR3 is 15 amino acids long. Losses at the gene ends were 4 bases for V and 4 bases for J; bases not matched to a gene: 9. CDR1 SNHLY and CDR2 FYNNEI come from the germline V gene. The CDR3 DNA follows: TGTGCCAGCAGTGTAGAGAGGGCAGGGGGCACTGAAGCTTTCTTT. This gives the protein CASSVERAGGTEAFF.